This entry lists 15 T cell receptor beta chains sequenced from one sample in a study of blood T cell repertoires in COVID-19. Only in-frame clones appear in the TCRdb table, and some are missing; sequencing was by immunoSEQ multiplex PCR. The sample has under 300,000 clones; over 65% are singletons. The sample consisted of peripheral blood. These receptors were collected from a woman aged 80 or over with acute or convalescent COVID-19.

The chain uses TRBV5-4 and TRBJ2-6; 9 nucleotides agree with TRBD1. The J segment lost 0 bases and the V segment lost 4 bases, leaving 8 bases of the junction unmatched. The CDR3 sequence is 18 residues long. Germline CDR1 is SGHNT and CDR2 is YYREEE (reference sequence). CDR3 loop: CASSGGGQGPSGANVLTF. In nucleotides, the CDR3 is TGTGCCAGCAGCGGGGGGGGACAGGGCCCCTCTGGGGCCAACGTCCTGACTTTC.

Details on this clone: This CDR3 is also generated by other DNA sequences in the sample. This chain joins TRBV5-1 and TRBJ2-5; a weak D match, TRBD1 (6 bases). The V end was cut by 3 bases, the J end by 5 bases, with 11 bases between. The CDR3 consists of 13 residues. Germline V CDR1 and CDR2: SGHRS, YFSETQ. The CDR3 nucleotides are TGCGCCAGCAGCTCACAGGGTTCGGAGACCCAGTACTTC. Amino acids: CASSSQGSETQYF.

Here the CDR3 DNA reads TGTGCCAGCACCAGTTCGGGACTTTCTCAGCCCCAGCATTTT. This sequence encodes CASTSSGLSQPQHF. The rearrangement joins TRBV2 to TRBJ1-5, with D perhaps TRBD1 (5 bases). Germline V lookup: CDR1 SNHLY, CDR2 FYNNEI. CDR3 length: 14 amino acids. V was cut by 7 bases and J by 6 bases, with 16 bases left in between.

The chain is built from TRBV12-5 and TRBJ2-3; D gene ambiguous. CDR1 is LGHNT, CDR2 FRNRAP, per germline. The CDR3 has 12 amino acids. V shed 6 bases and J shed 3 bases, with 7 bases lying between them. The CDR3 nucleotides read TGTGCTAGTGGACGGTCGACAGATACGCAGTATTTT. Amino acid sequence: CASGRSTDTQYF.

CDR3 sequence (DNA): TGTGCCAGCATGGACAACACCCTGGGCTCCTACGAGCAGTACTTC. Protein: CASMDNTLGSYEQYF. The chain combines TRBV28 with TRBJ2-7, with a possible D match to TRBD1 (5 bases). Trimming left V 7 bases short and J 0 bases short, with 16 bases between. The CDR3 has 15 amino acids. Germline V gene data show CDR1 as MDHEN and CDR2 as SYDVKM.

CDR3: CASSPRQGIGYGYTF. The CDR3 DNA follows: TGTGCCAGCAGTCCTCGACAGGGGATAGGCTATGGCTACACCTTC. The rearrangement uses TRBV28 and TRBJ1-2, with 8 nucleotides matching TRBD1. J gave up 4 bases and V 5 bases, and 9 bases lay outside the gene matches. CDR3 length: 15 residues. Looked up from germline, CDR1 is MDHEN and CDR2 is SYDVKM.

CDR3 nucleotides: TGTGCCAGTAGTAGGCAGGTGTCCGTGAATGGCTACACCTTC. Its translation: CASSRQVSVNGYTF. The V and J genes are TRBV19 and TRBJ1-2; D gene uncertain. V was shortened by 4 bases and J by 6 bases, with 15 bases between the two germline ends. The CDR3 covers 14 residues. CDR1 and CDR2 from the germline V gene are LNHDA and SQIVND (reference sequence).

This chain uses TRBV7-2 with TRBJ1-5; D is unresolved. The germline gives CDR1 SGHTA, CDR2 FQGNSA. The length of the CDR3 is 13 residues. The ends were cut back, 5 bases at V and 1 base at J, with 6 bases in the middle. The CDR3, as DNA: TGTGCCAGCAGCGTACAAAGCAATCAGCCCCAGCATTTT. This gives the protein CASSVQSNQPQHF.

This clone was counted once. This rearrangement joins TRBV11-2 to TRBJ1-2, with 8 bases matching TRBD1. The CDR3 length is 17 residues. V lost 4 bases, J lost 4 bases, and 14 bases stayed unmatched. The germline V gene has CDR1 SGHAT and CDR2 FQNNGV. The CDR3 spells CASSSSHPGQGLYGYTF. The CDR3, as DNA: TGTGCCAGCAGCTCGTCCCATCCTGGACAGGGCCTCTATGGCTACACCTTC.

The V and J genes are TRBV9 and TRBJ2-1; TRBD2 matches at 8 bases. The length of the CDR3 is 15 residues. Trimming took 0 bases from V and 6 from J; bases not matched to a gene: 5. Per the germline V gene, CDR1 is SGDLS and CDR2 is YYNGEE. The CDR3 DNA is TGTGCCAGCAGCGTAGCGGGCGGGGGGTTCAATGAGCAGTTCTTC. Protein sequence: CASSVAGGGFNEQFF. Together with reference TRBV9 and TRBJ2-1, the CDR3 gives the full variable domain: DSGVTQTPKHLITATGQRVTLRCSPRSGDLSVYWYQQSLDQGLQFLIQYYNGEERAKGNILERFSAQQFPDLHSELNLSSLELGDSALYFCASSVAGGGFNEQFFGPGTRLTVL.

A single count supports this clone. The chain links TRBV6-5 to TRBJ1-1; D gene uncertain. Germline V gene sequence: CDR1 MNHEY, CDR2 SVGAGI. This CDR3 spans 13 amino acids. V shed 10 bases and J shed 1 base, with 13 bases lying between them. CDR3 sequence: CATLFLPNTEAFF. CDR3 nucleotide sequence: TGTGCCACCCTCTTCCTCCCGAACACTGAAGCTTTCTTT.

The chain couples TRBV7-9 to TRBJ2-2, with a tentative D call TRBD1 (5 bases). The germline gives CDR1 SEHNR, CDR2 FQNEAQ (reference sequence). The V gene lost 4 bases and the J gene lost 0 bases, with 15 bases spanning the gap. The CDR3 has 17 residues. The CDR3 here is CASSSVGKGANTGELFF. The CDR3 coding sequence is TGTGCCAGCAGCTCAGTAGGGAAAGGGGCGAACACCGGGGAGCTGTTTTTT. The entire variable domain, with the rest obtained from reference TRBV7-9 and TRBJ2-2, is as follows: DTGVSQNPRHKITKRGQNVTFRCDPISEHNRLYWYRQTLGQGPEFLTYFQNEAQLEKSRLLSDRFSAERPKGSFSTLEIQRTEQGDSAMYLCASSSVGKGANTGELFFGEGSRLTVL.

This clone has just a few counts. DNA of the CDR3: TGTGCCAGCAGTGGCCCCTTGGGCGGGACAGTGTATTCACCCCTCCACTTT. Its translation: CASSGPLGGTVYSPLHF. The chain links TRBV2 to TRBJ1-6; 7 bases are shared with TRBD1. The V and J ends lost 4 bases and 8 bases, in that order; junction bases with no gene match: 14. In germline, CDR1 is SNHLY, CDR2 FYNNEI. The CDR3 extends over 17 amino acids.

V and J are TRBV6-4 and TRBJ1-1; D remains unclear. This CDR3 has 14 residues. Between the trimmed V and J ends, which lost 5 bases and 3 bases, there was a span of 13 bases. Germline V gene data show CDR1 as MRHNA and CDR2 as SNTAGT. The CDR3 reads CASSSQLGDTEAFF. The CDR3 bases are TGTGCCAGCAGTTCCCAGCTCGGGGACACTGAAGCTTTCTTT.

The rearrangement uses TRBV20-1 and TRBJ2-7, with D possibly TRBD2 on 7 matching bases. This CDR3 is 15 amino acids long. Per germline, CDR1 DFQATT and CDR2 SNEGSKA (reference sequence). Trimming pared 3 bases from V and 7 bases from J, leaving 22 bases between. CDR3 sequence: CSASPPGYRGGEQYF. The CDR3 DNA is TGCAGTGCTAGTCCCCCGGGGTATAGGGGGGGTGAGCAGTACTTC.